The source of this T cell receptor (beta chain) is a study of response to subunit inactivated influenza vaccine. TCRdb itself ran the RT-PCR reads through MiXCR, one entry per CDR3 protein. The sample holds roughly 790,000 distinct CDR3 sequences; 21% are singletons and the top ten take about 9.4%. Germline V CDR1 and CDR2: DFQATT, SNEGSKA (reference sequence). The CDR3 runs to 15 residues. The chain recombines TRBV20-1 with TRBJ2-7; 8 bases line up with TRBD2. The clonotype originates from a man aged 45-65 years who received an inactivated influenza vaccine. Sample: PBMCs from blood, taken around 5 days after vaccination. CDR3 DNA: TGCAGCCCCGGGCGGAGGCGGGAGGCCGCCTACGAGCAGTACTTC. Translated: CSPGRRREAAYEQYF.